This T cell receptor beta chain was obtained from a study of spatial heterogeneity in lung cancer. At the level of the study: Detection of beta-chain sequences consistently exceeded that of alpha-chain sequences. Unique TCR and UMI combinations averaged more than ten appearances each in raw reads.

At least ten counts were recorded for this clonotype. The antigen remains undetermined. Specified time point: sample taken at primary tumor resection. Whole RNA was taken from tumor, nontumor lung or frozen PBMC; it was then sequenced unsorted. The study, taken as a whole, reports: Relative to follow-up, resection was when ubiquitous expanded tumor TCRs appeared more in blood.

The CDR3 is made up of 14 amino acids. V lost 5 bases, J lost 6 bases, and 16 bases lay in between. CDR1 is MDHEN and CDR2 is SYDVKM in the germline V gene. Unique molecular identifiers tagged every individual TCR cDNA molecule. Using its own MiXCR run on the 5' RACE reads, TCRdb lists one record per CDR3 protein. The sample yields 14,000 to 15,000 distinct CDR3 sequences, under 14% seen once. This TCR was recovered from a female donor with early-stage non-small cell lung cancer. The sequences come from PBMCs, collected at surgery. The chain links TRBV28 to TRBJ1-2, with a possible D match to TRBD1 (5 bases). In DNA, the CDR3 is TGTGCCAGCAGTACCCCAGGTTGGGGGAATGGCTACACCTTC. It translates to CASSTPGWGNGYTF.